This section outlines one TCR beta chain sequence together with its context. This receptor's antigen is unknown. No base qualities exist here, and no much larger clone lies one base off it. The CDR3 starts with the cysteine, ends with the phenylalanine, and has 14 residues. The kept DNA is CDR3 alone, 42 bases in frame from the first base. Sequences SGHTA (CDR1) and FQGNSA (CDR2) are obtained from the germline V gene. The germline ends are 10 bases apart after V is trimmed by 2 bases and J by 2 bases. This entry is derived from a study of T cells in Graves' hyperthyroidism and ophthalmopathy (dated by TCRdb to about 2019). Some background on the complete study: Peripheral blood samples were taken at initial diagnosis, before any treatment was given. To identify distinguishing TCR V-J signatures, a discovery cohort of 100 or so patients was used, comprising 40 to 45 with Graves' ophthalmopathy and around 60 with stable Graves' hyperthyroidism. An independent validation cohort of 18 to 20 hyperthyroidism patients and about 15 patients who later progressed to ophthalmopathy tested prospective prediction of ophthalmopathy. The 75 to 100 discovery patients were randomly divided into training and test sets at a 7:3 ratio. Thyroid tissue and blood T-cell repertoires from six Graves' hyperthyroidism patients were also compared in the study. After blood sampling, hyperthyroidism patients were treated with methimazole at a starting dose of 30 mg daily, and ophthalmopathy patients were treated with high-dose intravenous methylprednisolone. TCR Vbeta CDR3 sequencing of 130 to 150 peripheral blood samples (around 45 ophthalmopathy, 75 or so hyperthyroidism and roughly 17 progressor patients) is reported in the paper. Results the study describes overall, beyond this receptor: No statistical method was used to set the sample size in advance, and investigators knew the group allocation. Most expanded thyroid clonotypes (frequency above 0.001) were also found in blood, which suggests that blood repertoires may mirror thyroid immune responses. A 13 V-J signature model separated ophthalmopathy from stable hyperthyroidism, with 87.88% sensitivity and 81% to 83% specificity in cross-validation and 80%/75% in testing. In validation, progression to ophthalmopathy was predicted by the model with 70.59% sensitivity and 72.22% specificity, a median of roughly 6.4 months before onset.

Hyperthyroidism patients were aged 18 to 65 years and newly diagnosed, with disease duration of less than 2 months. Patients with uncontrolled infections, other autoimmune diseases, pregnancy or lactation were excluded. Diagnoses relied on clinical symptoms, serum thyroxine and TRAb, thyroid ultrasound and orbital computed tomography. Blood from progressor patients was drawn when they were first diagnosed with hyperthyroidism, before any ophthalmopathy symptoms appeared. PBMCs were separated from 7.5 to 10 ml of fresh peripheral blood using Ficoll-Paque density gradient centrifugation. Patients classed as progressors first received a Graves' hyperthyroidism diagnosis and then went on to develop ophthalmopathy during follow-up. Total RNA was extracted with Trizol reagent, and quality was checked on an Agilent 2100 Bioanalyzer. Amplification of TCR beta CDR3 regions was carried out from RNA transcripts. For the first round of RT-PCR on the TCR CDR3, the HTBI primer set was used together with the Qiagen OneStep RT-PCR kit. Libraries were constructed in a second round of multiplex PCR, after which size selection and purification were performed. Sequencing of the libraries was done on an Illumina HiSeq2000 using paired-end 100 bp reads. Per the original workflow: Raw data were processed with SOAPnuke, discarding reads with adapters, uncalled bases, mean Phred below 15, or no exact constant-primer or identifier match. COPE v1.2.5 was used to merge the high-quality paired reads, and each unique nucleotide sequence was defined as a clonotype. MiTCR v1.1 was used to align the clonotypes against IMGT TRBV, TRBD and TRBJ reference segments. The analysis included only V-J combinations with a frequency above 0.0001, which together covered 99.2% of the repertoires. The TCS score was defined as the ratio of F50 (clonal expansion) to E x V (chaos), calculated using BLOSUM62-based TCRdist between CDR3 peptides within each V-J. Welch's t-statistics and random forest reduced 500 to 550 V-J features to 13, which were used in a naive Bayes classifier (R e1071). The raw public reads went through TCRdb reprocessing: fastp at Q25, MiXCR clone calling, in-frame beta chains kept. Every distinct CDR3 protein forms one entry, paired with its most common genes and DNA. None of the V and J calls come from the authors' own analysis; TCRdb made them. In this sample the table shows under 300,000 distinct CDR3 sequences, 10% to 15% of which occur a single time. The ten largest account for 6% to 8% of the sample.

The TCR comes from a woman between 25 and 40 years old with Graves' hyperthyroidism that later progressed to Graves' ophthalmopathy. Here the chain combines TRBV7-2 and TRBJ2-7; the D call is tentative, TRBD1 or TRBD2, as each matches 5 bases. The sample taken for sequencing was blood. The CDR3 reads CASSLPGSAYEQYF. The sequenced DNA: TGTGCCAGCAGCTTACCAGGGAGCGCCTACGAGCAGTACTTC. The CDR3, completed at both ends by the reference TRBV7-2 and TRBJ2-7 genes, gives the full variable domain GAGVSQSPSNKVTEKGKDVELRCDPISGHTALYWYRQSLGQGLEFLIYFQGNSAPDKSGLPSDRFSAERTGGSVSTLTIQRTQQEDSAVYLCASSLPGSAYEQYFGPGTRLTVT.